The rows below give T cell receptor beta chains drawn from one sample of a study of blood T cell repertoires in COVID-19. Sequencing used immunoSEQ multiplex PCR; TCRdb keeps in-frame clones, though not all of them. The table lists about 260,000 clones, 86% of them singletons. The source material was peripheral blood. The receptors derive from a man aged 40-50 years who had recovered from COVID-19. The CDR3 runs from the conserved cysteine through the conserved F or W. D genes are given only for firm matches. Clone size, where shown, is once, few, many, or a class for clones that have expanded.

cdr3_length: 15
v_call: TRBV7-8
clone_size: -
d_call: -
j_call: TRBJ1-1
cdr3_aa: CASSLVLGDMTEAFF
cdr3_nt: TGTGCCAGCAGCTTAGTTCTTGGGGACATGACTGAAGCTTTCTTT

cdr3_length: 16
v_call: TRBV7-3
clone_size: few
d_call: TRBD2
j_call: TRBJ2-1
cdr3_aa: CASSLAGGRSYNEQFF
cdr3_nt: TGTGCCAGCAGCTTGGCGGGCGGGAGAAGCTACAATGAGCAGTTCTTC

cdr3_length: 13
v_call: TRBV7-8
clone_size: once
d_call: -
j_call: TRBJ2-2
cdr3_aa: CASSWGETGELFF
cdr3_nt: TGTGCCAGCAGCTGGGGGGAGACCGGGGAGCTGTTTTTT

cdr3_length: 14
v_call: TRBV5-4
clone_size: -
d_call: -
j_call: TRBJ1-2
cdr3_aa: CASSLVDRSNGYTF
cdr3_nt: TGTGCCAGCAGCTTGGTGGACAGAAGTAATGGCTACACCTTC

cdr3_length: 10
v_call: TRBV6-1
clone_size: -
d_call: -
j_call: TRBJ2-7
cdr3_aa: CASSEREQYF
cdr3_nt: TGTGCCAGCAGTGAGAGGGAGCAGTACTTC

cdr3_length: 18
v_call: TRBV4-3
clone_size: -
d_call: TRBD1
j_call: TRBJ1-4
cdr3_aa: CASSRRQGPRRSNEKLFF
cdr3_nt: TGCGCCAGCTCAAGACGACAGGGGCCCCGTCGGAGTAATGAAAAACTGTTTTTT

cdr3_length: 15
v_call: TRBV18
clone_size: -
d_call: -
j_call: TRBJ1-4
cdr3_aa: CASSRNEGSNEKLFF
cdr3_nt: TGTGCCAGCTCACGTAATGAGGGCTCTAATGAAAAACTGTTTTTT

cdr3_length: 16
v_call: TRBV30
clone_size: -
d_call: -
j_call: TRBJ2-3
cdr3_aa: CAWSSHTGLITDTQYF
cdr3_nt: TGTGCCTGGAGCTCACATACGGGACTTATCACAGATACGCAGTATTTT

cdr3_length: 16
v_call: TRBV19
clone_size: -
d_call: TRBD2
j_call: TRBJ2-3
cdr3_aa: CASSIWLAGVTDTQYF
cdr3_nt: TGTGCCAGTAGTATTTGGCTAGCGGGAGTAACAGATACGCAGTATTTT

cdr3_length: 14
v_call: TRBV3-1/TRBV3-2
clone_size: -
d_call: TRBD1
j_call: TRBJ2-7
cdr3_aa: CASSPGQGSYEQYF
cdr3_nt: TGTGCCAGCAGCCCGGGACAGGGATCCTACGAGCAGTACTTC

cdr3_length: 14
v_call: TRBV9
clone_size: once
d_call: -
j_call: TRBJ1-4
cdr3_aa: CASSYSPTNEKLFF
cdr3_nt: TGTGCCAGCAGCTATTCCCCAACTAATGAAAAACTGTTTTTT

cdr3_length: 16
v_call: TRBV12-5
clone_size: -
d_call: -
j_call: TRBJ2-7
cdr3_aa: CASGLVAGGLSYEQYF
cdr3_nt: TGTGCTAGTGGTTTGGTAGCAGGGGGGTTATCCTACGAGCAGTACTTC

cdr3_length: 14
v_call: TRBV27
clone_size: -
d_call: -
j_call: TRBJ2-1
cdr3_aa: CASAGSVSYNEQFF
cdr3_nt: TGTGCCAGCGCAGGGTCTGTCTCCTACAATGAGCAGTTCTTC

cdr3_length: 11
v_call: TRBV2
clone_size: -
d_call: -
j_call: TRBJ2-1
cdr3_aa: CASTRDNEQFF
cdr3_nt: TGTGCCAGCACCCGGGACAATGAGCAGTTCTTC

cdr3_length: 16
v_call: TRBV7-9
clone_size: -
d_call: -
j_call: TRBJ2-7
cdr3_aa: CASSSPRTAFTYEQYF
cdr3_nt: TGTGCCAGCAGCTCGCCCAGGACAGCCTTTACCTACGAGCAGTACTTC

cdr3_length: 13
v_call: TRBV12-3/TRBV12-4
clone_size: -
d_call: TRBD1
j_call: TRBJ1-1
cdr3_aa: CASRTGEGTEAFF
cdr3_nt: TGTGCCAGCAGGACAGGGGAGGGCACTGAAGCTTTCTTT

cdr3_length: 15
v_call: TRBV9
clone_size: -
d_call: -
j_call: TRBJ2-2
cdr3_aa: CASSVVTGVSGELFF
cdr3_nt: TGTGCCAGCAGCGTAGTGACGGGAGTGTCCGGGGAGCTGTTTTTT

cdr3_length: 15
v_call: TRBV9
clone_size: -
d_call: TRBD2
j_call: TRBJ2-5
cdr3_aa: CASSPDTRGEETQYF
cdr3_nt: TGTGCCAGCAGCCCCGATACCCGGGGGGAAGAGACCCAGTACTTC

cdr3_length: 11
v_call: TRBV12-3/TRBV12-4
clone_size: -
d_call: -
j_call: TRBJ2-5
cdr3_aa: CASSPRETQYF
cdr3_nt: TGTGCCAGCAGTCCTCGGGAGACCCAGTACTTC

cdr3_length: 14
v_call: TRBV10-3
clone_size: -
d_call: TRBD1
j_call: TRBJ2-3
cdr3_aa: CAITPGQGTDTQYF
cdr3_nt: TGTGCCATCACCCCGGGACAGGGGACAGATACGCAGTATTTT

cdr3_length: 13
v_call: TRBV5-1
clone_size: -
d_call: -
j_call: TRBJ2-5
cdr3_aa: CASSSAPGKTQYF
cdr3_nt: TGCGCCAGCAGCAGCGCCCCAGGGAAGACCCAGTACTTC

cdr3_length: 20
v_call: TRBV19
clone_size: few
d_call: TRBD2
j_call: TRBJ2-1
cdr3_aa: CASSIRFLGTSGRAWDEQFF
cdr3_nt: TGTGCCAGTAGTATAAGATTTTTAGGGACTAGCGGGAGGGCGTGGGATGAGCAGTTCTTC

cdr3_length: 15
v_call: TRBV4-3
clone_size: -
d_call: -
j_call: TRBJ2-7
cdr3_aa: CASSQAWRQSYEQYF
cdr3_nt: TGCGCCAGCAGCCAAGCCTGGAGACAGAGCTACGAGCAGTACTTC

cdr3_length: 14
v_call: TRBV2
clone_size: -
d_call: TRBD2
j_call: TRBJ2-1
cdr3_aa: CASKASGSHNEQFF
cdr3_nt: TGTGCCAGCAAGGCCAGCGGGAGTCACAATGAGCAGTTCTTC

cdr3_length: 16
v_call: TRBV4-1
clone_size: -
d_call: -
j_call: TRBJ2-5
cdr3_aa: CASSQNPGGRWETQYF
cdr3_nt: TGCGCCAGCAGCCAGAACCCTGGGGGGAGATGGGAGACCCAGTACTTC

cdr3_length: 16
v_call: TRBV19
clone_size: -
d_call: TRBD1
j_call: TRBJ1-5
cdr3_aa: CAVGQGATFSNQPQHF
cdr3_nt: TGTGCTGTAGGACAGGGGGCTACGTTTAGCAATCAGCCCCAGCATTTT

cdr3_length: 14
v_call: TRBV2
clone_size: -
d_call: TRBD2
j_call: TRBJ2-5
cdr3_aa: CATSGGQYQETQYF
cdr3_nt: TGTGCCACCAGCGGGGGGCAGTACCAAGAGACCCAGTACTTC

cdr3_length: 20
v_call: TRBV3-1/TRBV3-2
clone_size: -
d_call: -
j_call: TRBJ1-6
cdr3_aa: CASSQEDYQNPRSYNSPLHF
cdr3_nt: TGTGCCAGCAGCCAAGAAGATTACCAGAACCCAAGAAGCTATAATTCACCCCTCCACTTT

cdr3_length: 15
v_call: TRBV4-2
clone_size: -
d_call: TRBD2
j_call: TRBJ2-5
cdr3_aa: CASSPRLSGEGTQYF
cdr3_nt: TGTGCCAGCAGCCCCCGACTTAGCGGGGAAGGGACCCAGTACTTC

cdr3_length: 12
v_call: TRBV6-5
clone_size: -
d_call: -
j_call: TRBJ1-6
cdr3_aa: CASSLKFSPLHF
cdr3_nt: TGTGCCAGCAGTTTAAAATTCTCACCCCTCCACTTT

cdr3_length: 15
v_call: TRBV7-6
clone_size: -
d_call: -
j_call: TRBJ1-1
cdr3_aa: CASSLGQSMNTEAFF
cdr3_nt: TGTGCCAGCAGCTTAGGACAGAGTATGAACACTGAAGCTTTCTTT

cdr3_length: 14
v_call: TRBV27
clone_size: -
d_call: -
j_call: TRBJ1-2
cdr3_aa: CASSRDRSNYGYTF
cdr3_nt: TGTGCCAGCAGCCGTGACAGGTCGAACTATGGCTACACCTTC

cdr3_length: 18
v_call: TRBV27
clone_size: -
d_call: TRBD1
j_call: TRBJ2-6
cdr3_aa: CASSFSGGITSGANVLTF
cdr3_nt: TGTGCCAGCAGTTTCTCAGGGGGCATCACTTCTGGGGCCAACGTCCTGACTTTC

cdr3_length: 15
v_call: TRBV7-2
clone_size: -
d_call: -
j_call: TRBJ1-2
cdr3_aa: CASSPQTESNYGYTF
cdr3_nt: TGTGCCAGCAGCCCCCAGACAGAATCTAACTATGGCTACACCTTC

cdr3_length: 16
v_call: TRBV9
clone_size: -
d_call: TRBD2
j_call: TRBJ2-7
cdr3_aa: CASSAGGDFLFYEQYF
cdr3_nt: TGTGCCAGCAGCGCGGGAGGGGACTTCCTTTTCTACGAGCAGTACTTC

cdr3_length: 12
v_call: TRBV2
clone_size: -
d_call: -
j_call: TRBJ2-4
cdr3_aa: CASSEATGRQYF
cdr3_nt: TGTGCCAGCAGTGAAGCGACTGGTCGCCAGTACTTC

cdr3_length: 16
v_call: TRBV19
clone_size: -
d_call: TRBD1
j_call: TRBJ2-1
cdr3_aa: CASSPGTGGSYNEQFF
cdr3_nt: TGTGCCAGTAGTCCCGGGACAGGGGGGTCCTACAATGAGCAGTTCTTC

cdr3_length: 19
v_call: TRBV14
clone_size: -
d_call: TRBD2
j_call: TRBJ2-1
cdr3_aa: CASSPGLAGLFLSYNEQFF
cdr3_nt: TGTGCCAGCAGCCCCGGACTAGCGGGCCTATTCTTATCCTACAATGAGCAGTTCTTC

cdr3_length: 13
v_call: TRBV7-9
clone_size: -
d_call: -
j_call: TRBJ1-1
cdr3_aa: CASNLGQGGRAFF
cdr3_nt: TGTGCCAGCAACCTGGGGCAGGGAGGTAGAGCTTTCTTT

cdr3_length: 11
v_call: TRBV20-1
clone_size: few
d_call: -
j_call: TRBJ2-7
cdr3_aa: CSASAPVEQYF
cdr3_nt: TGCAGTGCTAGCGCTCCGGTGGAGCAGTACTTC

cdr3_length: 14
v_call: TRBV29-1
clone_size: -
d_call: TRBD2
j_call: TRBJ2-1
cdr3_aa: CSVASGRAPNEQFF
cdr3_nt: TGCAGCGTTGCTAGCGGGAGGGCGCCTAATGAGCAGTTCTTC

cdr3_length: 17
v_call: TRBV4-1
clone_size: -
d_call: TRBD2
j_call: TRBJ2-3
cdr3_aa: CASSQLSSGGVTDTQYF
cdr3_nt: TGCGCCAGCAGCCAACTCTCTAGCGGGGGGGTCACAGATACGCAGTATTTT

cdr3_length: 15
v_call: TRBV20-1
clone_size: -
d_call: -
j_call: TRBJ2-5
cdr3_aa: CSASSDSETQETQYF
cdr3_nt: TGCAGTGCTAGTTCAGACTCCGAAACCCAAGAGACCCAGTACTTC

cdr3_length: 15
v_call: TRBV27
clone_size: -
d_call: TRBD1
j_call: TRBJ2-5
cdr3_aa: CASSLGGTGRQTQYF
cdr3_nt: TGTGCCAGCAGTTTAGGTGGGACAGGGCGCCAGACCCAGTACTTC

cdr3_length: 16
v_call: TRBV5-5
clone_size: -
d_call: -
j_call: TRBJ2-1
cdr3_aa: CASSTTPGPSYNEQFF
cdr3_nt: TGTGCCAGCAGCACCACTCCGGGTCCCTCCTACAATGAGCAGTTCTTC

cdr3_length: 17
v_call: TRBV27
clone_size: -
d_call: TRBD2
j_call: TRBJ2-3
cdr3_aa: CASSFMTSGALTDTQYF
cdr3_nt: TGTGCCAGCAGTTTCATGACTAGCGGGGCCCTCACAGATACGCAGTATTTT

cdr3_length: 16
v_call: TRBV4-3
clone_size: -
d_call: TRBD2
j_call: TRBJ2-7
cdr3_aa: CASSQDTSGSSYEQYF
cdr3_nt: TGCGCCAGCAGCCAAGATACTAGCGGGAGCTCCTACGAGCAGTACTTC

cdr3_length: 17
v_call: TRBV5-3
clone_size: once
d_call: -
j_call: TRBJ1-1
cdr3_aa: CARSFGRSLILNTEAFF
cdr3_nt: TGTGCCAGAAGCTTTGGGCGCAGCCTTATCCTGAACACTGAAGCTTTCTTT

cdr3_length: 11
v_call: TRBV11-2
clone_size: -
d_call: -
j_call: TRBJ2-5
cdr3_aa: CASSPRETQYF
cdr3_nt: TGTGCCAGCAGCCCCCGAGAGACCCAGTACTTC

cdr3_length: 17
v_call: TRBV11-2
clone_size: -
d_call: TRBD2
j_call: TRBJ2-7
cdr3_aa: CASSSFGTSGGPKEQYF
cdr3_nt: TGTGCCAGCAGCTCCTTTGGGACTAGCGGGGGGCCCAAAGAGCAGTACTTC

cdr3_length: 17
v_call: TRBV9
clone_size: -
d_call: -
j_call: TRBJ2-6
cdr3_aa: CASSVGTANSGANVLTF
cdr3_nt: TGTGCCAGCAGCGTAGGGACAGCCAACTCTGGGGCCAACGTCCTGACTTTC

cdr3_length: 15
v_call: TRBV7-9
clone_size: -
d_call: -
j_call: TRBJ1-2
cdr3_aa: CASSLSSSVNYGYTF
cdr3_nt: TGTGCCAGCAGCTTATCCTCATCGGTTAACTATGGCTACACCTTC

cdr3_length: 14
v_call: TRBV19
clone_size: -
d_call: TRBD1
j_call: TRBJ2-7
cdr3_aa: CASSMGTGAYEQYF
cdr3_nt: TGTGCCAGTAGTATGGGGACAGGGGCCTACGAGCAGTACTTC